The clone carrying this T cell receptor beta chain was seen a few times. Its antigen is not identified. The sample comes from a study of OX40 agonist ivuxolimab in advanced cancers. Study-wide points: Among the nonresponders, some also had low normalized T-cell clonal expansion. The study found that CD8+ T cells averaged more expanded clones than CD4+.

Only in-frame clones appear in the TCRdb table, and some are missing; sequencing was by immunoSEQ multiplex PCR. The table has under 40,000 clones, nearly 80% seen once. Systemic immunosuppression or a history of autoimmune disease excluded patients. Germline V gene lookup returns CDR1 SGHAT and CDR2 FQDESV (reference sequence). V lost 1 base to trimming and J lost 1 base, with 11 bases between them. The CDR3 sequence is 15 residues long. Material: CD4+ or CD8+ T cells sorted from blood, obtained in a trial of the OX40 agonist ivuxolimab. This receptor was obtained from an adult with an advanced solid tumor such as melanoma, head and neck, liver or kidney cancer. The V and J genes are TRBV11-1 and TRBJ2-7; D is undetermined. In DNA form, the CDR3 reads TGTGCCAGCAGCTTAGGCCAAACGATTTCCTACGAGCAGTACTTC. Its protein product is CASSLGQTISYEQYF.